A single sample gave rise to the 29 T cell receptor beta chains below, sequenced in a study of blood T cell repertoires in COVID-19. TCRdb's copy holds only in-frame clones and misses some; the assay was immunoSEQ multiplex PCR. The profile covers around 120,000 clones, with 86% appearing a single time and 7.9% taken by the ten largest. The sequenced sample consisted of peripheral blood. These receptors were obtained from a man in his 70s who had recovered from COVID-19.

This clone was found a few times. The rearrangement links TRBV18 to TRBJ1-5; tentatively, D is TRBD1 (6 bases). The CDR3 is made up of 16 amino acids. V was pared by 3 bases and J by 5 bases, with 17 bases between. CDR1 and CDR2 from the germline V gene are KGHSH and LQKENI. The CDR3 loop reads CASSPTNRVGDQPQHF. Written as DNA, the CDR3 is TGTGCCAGCTCACCTACAAACAGGGTAGGAGATCAGCCCCAGCATTTT.

This chain links TRBV7-2 with TRBJ2-1; D not resolved. V shed 3 bases and J shed 1 base, with 10 bases lying between them. The CDR3 has 15 amino acids. From germline, CDR1 is SGHTA and CDR2 FQGNSA. DNA of the CDR3: TGTGCCAGCAGCTTCAGTGGCAGGTCCTACAATGAGCAGTTCTTC. It is translated as CASSFSGRSYNEQFF.

This chain connects TRBV5-4 to TRBJ2-7, with a possible D match to TRBD1 (5 bases). This CDR3 is built from 12 residues. V lost 4 bases and J lost 3, with 8 bases in between. CDR1 is SGHNT, CDR2 YYREEE, per germline (reference sequence). CDR3 in amino acids: CASSQQGYEQYF. The CDR3 DNA reads TGTGCCAGCAGCCAGCAGGGCTACGAGCAGTACTTC.

This clone was counted between two and nine times. This chain joins TRBV27 and TRBJ2-4; D is unresolved. This CDR3 contains 13 residues. V lost 7 bases to trimming and J lost 5 bases, with 12 bases between them. CDR1 and CDR2 (germline): MNHEY, SMNVEV (reference sequence). The CDR3 is CASKTTSQNIQYF. CDR3 coding DNA: TGTGCCAGCAAAACGACAAGCCAAAACATTCAGTACTTC.

J is TRBJ2-3 and V is TRBV7-9; 12 bases align to TRBD2. This CDR3 region has 16 residues. Germline V CDR1 and CDR2: SEHNR, FQNEAQ (reference sequence). The V segment lost 6 bases and the J segment 4 bases; nucleotides outside the gene matches: 8. The CDR3 DNA is TGTGCCAGCAGTACTCCTAGCGGGGGGGCCTCAGATACGCAGTATTTT. Residues: CASSTPSGGASDTQYF.

The V gene is TRBV10-3, the J gene TRBJ1-3; a possible D gene is TRBD1 (6 bases). CDR1 and CDR2 from the germline V gene are ENHRY and SYGVKD. CDR3 length equals 15 residues. Trimming took 2 bases from V and 2 from J, leaving 10 bases between them. Written as DNA, the CDR3 is TGTGCCATCAGTGAGAACAGGGCCCCTGGAAACACCATATATTTT. Its protein is CAISENRAPGNTIYF.

Comments on this clone: The sample contains more than one DNA sequence encoding this CDR3. V gene TRBV7-9 combines with J gene TRBJ1-3, with D possibly matching TRBD1 (5 bases). The ends were cut back, 3 bases at V and 3 bases at J, with 9 bases in the middle. CDR3 size: 14 residues. From germline, CDR1 is SEHNR and CDR2 FQNEAQ (reference sequence). The CDR3 loop is CASSFQGRGNTIYF. Written as DNA, the CDR3 is TGTGCCAGCAGCTTTCAGGGTCGTGGAAACACCATATATTTT.

The chain recombines TRBV7-2 with TRBJ2-3; 7 bases agree with TRBD1. Per germline, CDR1 SGHTA and CDR2 FQGNSA. The CDR3 sequence is 15 residues long. Trimming at V came to 5 bases and at J to 6 bases, leaving 11 bases not matched to a gene. CDR3 nucleotides: TGTGCCAGCAGCCTACAGGGGACCCTCCCCGATACGCAGTATTTT. It specifies CASSLQGTLPDTQYF.

The V gene is TRBV7-2, the J gene TRBJ2-1, with D hard to call. The V and J ends lost 2 bases and 4 bases respectively, with 9 bases between them. CDR3 size: 14 residues. Germline V gene lookup returns CDR1 SGHTA and CDR2 FQGNSA. The CDR3 protein is CASSLQAEYNEQFF. The CDR3 coding sequence is TGTGCCAGCAGCTTACAGGCAGAATACAATGAGCAGTTCTTC.

The chain uses TRBV5-1 and TRBJ1-1; no reliable D call. Germline assignment: CDR1 SGHRS and CDR2 YFSETQ. The CDR3 covers 15 residues. The germline V and J ends were trimmed by 0 bases and 4 bases, with 13 bases remaining between them. CDR3 amino acids: CASSLAKGGLTEAFF. The CDR3 region has the DNA TGCGCCAGCAGCTTGGCGAAGGGAGGGCTCACTGAAGCTTTCTTT.

The chain recombines TRBV10-1 with TRBJ1-1, with D possibly matching TRBD1 (5 bases). Trimming stripped 3 bases from V and 1 base from J, with 12 bases between. Looked up from germline, CDR1 is WNHNN and CDR2 is SYGVQD (reference sequence). The CDR3 length is 15 residues. The DNA for the CDR3 is TGCGCCAGCAGTGACTTTGGGACTCCGAACACTGAAGCTTTCTTT. It encodes CASSDFGTPNTEAFF.

The chain has TRBV3-1 (or the pseudogene TRBV3-2) and TRBJ2-3, with 7 nucleotides matching TRBD2. Trimming cost V 0 bases and J 2 bases; bases outside gene matches: 5. The CDR3 consists of 16 residues. Germline loops: CDR1 LGHDT, CDR2 YNNKEL (reference sequence). This chain's CDR3 is CASSQDPGGLTDTQYF. CDR3 DNA: TGTGCCAGCAGCCAAGACCCGGGAGGTCTCACAGATACGCAGTATTTT.

The rearrangement joins TRBV5-4 to TRBJ2-7, with TRBD1 identical over 9 bases. CDR3 length: 14 residues. CDR1 SGHNT and CDR2 YYREEE come from the germline V gene (reference sequence). The V segment lost 4 bases and the J segment 6 bases; nucleotides outside the gene matches: 8. The CDR3 coding sequence is TGTGCCAGCAGCCGGGACAGGGTCGTCCCCGAGCAGTACTTC. Its protein product is CASSRDRVVPEQYF.

V gene TRBV6-2 or TRBV6-3 combines with J gene TRBJ2-3, with D hard to call. Deletions cut 4 bases from V and 6 bases from J, with 8 bases between. Germline loops: CDR1 MNHEY, CDR2 SVGEGT. The CDR3 length is 12 residues. The CDR3 reads CASSSNFDTQYF. The DNA for the CDR3 is TGTGCCAGCAGTTCAAACTTTGATACGCAGTATTTT.

The chain carries TRBV15 and TRBJ1-2; TRBD1 agrees at 7 bases. Trimming cost V 1 base and J 3 bases; bases outside gene matches: 5. CDR3 length: 15 amino acids. CDR1 is LNHNV and CDR2 is YYDKDF in the germline V gene (reference sequence). This CDR3 reads CATSRGMGQHYGYTF. As DNA, the CDR3 is TGTGCCACCAGCAGAGGTATGGGACAGCACTATGGCTACACCTTC.

The DNA of the CDR3 is TGTGCCAGCAGTTTACCCCGGACAGAGGGAGAGACCCAGTACTTC. Translated, it gives CASSLPRTEGETQYF. The V gene is TRBV6-2 or TRBV6-3, the J gene TRBJ2-5; D perhaps matches TRBD1 (6 bases). The CDR3 consists of 15 residues. CDR1 MNHEY and CDR2 SVGEGT come from the germline V gene. V lost 4 bases, J lost 4 bases, and 16 bases lay in between.

This chain joins TRBV4-1 and TRBJ2-1; D gene ambiguous. This CDR3 spans 14 amino acids. V was clipped by 2 bases and J by 7 bases, with 12 bases between them. Germline V gene data show CDR1 as MGHRA and CDR2 as YSYEKL. The CDR3 DNA sequence: TGCGCCAGCAGCCAATATGTAGTCGGGAATGAGCAGTTCTTC. Residues: CASSQYVVGNEQFF.

This CDR3 is CSVVSTGAFMNTEAFF. The DNA for the CDR3 is TGCAGCGTTGTTTCGACAGGGGCTTTCATGAACACTGAAGCTTTCTTT. The V gene is TRBV29-1, the J gene TRBJ1-1; 8 nucleotides match TRBD1. Germline-derived CDR1 and CDR2 are SQVTM and ANQGSEA. The CDR3 loop spans 16 amino acids. V trimming: 4 bases; J trimming: 0 bases; junction bases outside the gene matches: 10.

The V and J genes are TRBV29-1 and TRBJ1-1; D is possibly TRBD1 (5 bases). Germline V lookup: CDR1 SQVTM, CDR2 ANQGSEA. The CDR3 totals 14 residues. V lost 4 bases, J lost 1 base, and 13 bases lay in between. The CDR3 reads CSVGEVGGNTEAFF. The CDR3 DNA follows: TGCAGCGTTGGTGAGGTCGGGGGGAACACTGAAGCTTTCTTT. The whole variable domain, filled in from reference TRBV29-1 and TRBJ1-1, reads SAVISQKPSRDICQRGTSLTIQCQVDSQVTMMFWYRQQPGQSLTLIATANQGSEATYESGFVIDKFPISRPNLTFSTLTVSNMSPEDSSIYLCSVGEVGGNTEAFFGQGTRLTVV.

The V call is TRBV29-1, the J call TRBJ2-3; 11 bases are shared with TRBD2. The CDR3 has 15 residues. Per germline, CDR1 SQVTM and CDR2 ANQGSEA. The V segment lost 4 bases and the J segment 1 base; nucleotides outside the gene matches: 4. CDR3 region: CSVGGLAGRTDTQYF. The CDR3 DNA reads TGCAGCGTTGGAGGACTAGCGGGCCGCACAGATACGCAGTATTTT.

This clone was observed a single time. The rearrangement links TRBV7-6 to TRBJ2-7; 9 nucleotides align to TRBD1. The germline CDR1 and CDR2 sequences are SGHVS and FNYEAQ. Trimming took 5 bases from V and 4 from J; bases not matched to a gene: 6. The CDR3 totals 14 residues. CDR3: CASSGRDRAYEQYF. CDR3 nucleotides: TGTGCCAGCAGCGGCCGGGACAGGGCTTACGAGCAGTACTTC.

The CDR3 DNA is TGTGCCAGCAGCCAAGCCGACGAGACAGGCTACACCTTC. It specifies CASSQADETGYTF. The chain is built from TRBV3-1 (or the pseudogene TRBV3-2) and TRBJ1-2; D is unclear. The germline gives CDR1 LGHDT, CDR2 YNNKEL (reference sequence). Trimming took 1 base from V and 8 from J, leaving 11 bases between them. CDR3 length: 13 amino acids.

The chain has TRBV3-1 (or the pseudogene TRBV3-2) and TRBJ2-5; 7 nucleotides agree with TRBD2. The V and J ends lost 3 bases and 6 bases, in that order; junction bases with no gene match: 4. CDR1 LGHDT and CDR2 YNNKEL come from the germline V gene (reference sequence). This CDR3 contains 13 residues. The CDR3 here is CASSQGGYKTQYF. CDR3 DNA: TGTGCCAGCAGCCAGGGGGGGTATAAGACCCAGTACTTC.

This clone turned up a few times. The chain joins TRBV24-1 to TRBJ2-1, with TRBD2 matching over 14 bases. CDR3 size: 16 residues. Germline V CDR1 and CDR2: KGHDR, SFDVKD. V lost 5 bases and J lost 8; bases outside the gene matches: 7. DNA for the CDR3: TGTGCCACCAGTGCCCTCGGACTAGCGGGAGGCGATGAGCAGTTCTTC. It translates to CATSALGLAGGDEQFF.

V is TRBV7-8 and J is TRBJ2-7; the match to TRBD2 covers 11 bases. This CDR3 contains 18 residues. Germline V gene sequence: CDR1 SGHVS, CDR2 FQNEAQ. V was pared by 4 bases and J by 6 bases, with 17 bases of the junction left unmatched. This chain's CDR3 is CASSSRFSSGRASIEQYF. CDR3 DNA: TGTGCCAGCAGCTCCCGATTTAGTAGCGGGAGGGCCTCTATCGAGCAGTACTTC.

CDR3 nucleotides: TGTGCCAGCAGGGGAGGGCAGGGAAGCTCTGGAAACACCATATATTTT. Amino acid sequence: CASRGGQGSSGNTIYF. The chain is built from TRBV11-2 and TRBJ1-3; D might be TRBD1 (5 bases). This CDR3 comprises 16 residues. Trimming removed 6 bases from V and 0 bases from J, with 15 bases in between. The germline V gene has CDR1 SGHAT and CDR2 FQNNGV.

This chain links TRBV6-5 with TRBJ2-2; 10 bases agree with TRBD2. The CDR3 extends over 13 amino acids. Germline V CDR1 and CDR2: MNHEY, SVGAGI. CDR3 region: CAEGLAATGELFF. The CDR3, as DNA: TGTGCAGAAGGACTAGCGGCAACCGGGGAGCTGTTTTTT.

The chain has TRBV2 and TRBJ2-7, with a weak D call TRBD2 (7 bases). V lost 6 bases to trimming and J lost 4 bases, with 19 bases between them. The CDR3 length is 15 residues. Germline CDR1 is SNHLY and CDR2 is FYNNEI. The CDR3, as DNA: TGTGCCAGCAGGCCCCCCGCGGGGGCTACATACGAGCAGTACTTC. This codes for CASRPPAGATYEQYF.

The chain uses TRBV3-1 (or the pseudogene TRBV3-2) and TRBJ2-7; 7 bases line up with TRBD1. Trimming took 3 bases from V and 4 from J; bases not matched to a gene: 3. Germline CDR1 is LGHDT and CDR2 is YNNKEL (reference sequence). The CDR3 has 13 amino acids. The CDR3 sequence: CASSHSDRYEQYF. CDR3 bases: TGTGCCAGCAGCCACTCGGACAGGTACGAGCAGTACTTC.